These 5 T cell receptor beta chains were all obtained from the same sample, sequenced in a study of T-cell reconstitution after alpha-beta-depleted transplantation in children. Unique molecular identifiers featured in how the TCRbeta library was prepared. TCRdb independently ran MiXCR on the PCR reads; one entry per CDR3 protein. The table shows approximately 230,000 distinct CDR3 sequences, with more than 20% occurring only once. The starting material was PBMCs, mostly from graft donor cells, obtained 360 days after TCRalphabeta/CD19-depleted stem cell transplant. These receptors originate from a female patient aged 2-15 years who had a stem cell transplant for congenital amegakaryocytic thrombocytopenia, so the T cells may come from the graft donor.

In its sample, this clonotype was seen a few times. This sequence joins TRBV7-9 and TRBJ2-2; D could derive from TRBD1 or TRBD2 (5 bases each). The V gene's germline CDR1 is SEHNR and CDR2 FQNEAQ (reference sequence). The V and J ends lost 4 bases and 1 base respectively, with 10 bases between them. This CDR3 has 15 amino acids. The CDR3 region is CASSSGPENTGELFF. Here the CDR3 DNA reads TGTGCCAGCAGCTCGGGGCCAGAGAACACCGGGGAGCTGTTTTTT.

This clonotype has more than one count but fewer than ten. V usage is TRBV5-1 and J usage is TRBJ2-3; TRBD2 aligns across 12 bases. With V trimmed by 4 bases and J by 5 bases, 5 bases remained unmatched. The CDR3 runs 15 residues. Germline V gives CDR1 SGHRS, CDR2 YFSETQ. In nucleotides, the CDR3 is TGCGCCAGCAGCATCGGACTAGCGGGGCAAGATACGCAGTATTTT. It specifies CASSIGLAGQDTQYF.

This clonotype appeared many times. This rearrangement joins TRBV20-1 to TRBJ2-3; 7 bases match TRBD1. CDR3 size: 12 residues. With V trimmed by 6 bases and J by 3 bases, 3 bases remained unmatched. Germline V lookup: CDR1 DFQATT, CDR2 SNEGSKA (reference sequence). CDR3 loop: CSARTGTDTQYF. The CDR3 DNA reads as TGCAGTGCCCGGACAGGAACAGATACGCAGTATTTT.

There are a few counts of this clonotype. V gene TRBV7-8 combines with J gene TRBJ1-6; 8 bases match TRBD1. J was trimmed by 7 bases and V by 1 base; bases with no gene match: 3. Germline values: CDR1 SGHVS, CDR2 FQNEAQ. The CDR3 loop spans 15 amino acids. The CDR3 region is CASSLVQGANSPLHF. In DNA, the CDR3 is TGTGCCAGCAGCTTAGTTCAGGGGGCGAATTCACCCCTCCACTTT. Based on the CDR3 plus reference TRBV7-8 and TRBJ1-6, the full variable domain is GAGVSQSPRYKVAKRGQDVALRCDPISGHVSLFWYQQALGQGPEFLTYFQNEAQLDKSGLPSDRFFAERPEGSVSTLKIQRTQQEDSAVYLCASSLVQGANSPLHFGNGTRLTVT.

The J gene is TRBJ2-6, the V gene TRBV24-1; D perhaps matches TRBD1 (6 bases). The CDR3 is 16 amino acids. With 5 bases removed from V and 4 bases from J, the gap between germline ends came to 14 bases. In germline, CDR1 is KGHDR, CDR2 SFDVKD. The CDR3 spells CATSAGRGIGANVLTF. CDR3 nucleotide sequence: TGTGCCACCAGTGCCGGCAGGGGTATCGGGGCCAACGTCCTGACTTTC.